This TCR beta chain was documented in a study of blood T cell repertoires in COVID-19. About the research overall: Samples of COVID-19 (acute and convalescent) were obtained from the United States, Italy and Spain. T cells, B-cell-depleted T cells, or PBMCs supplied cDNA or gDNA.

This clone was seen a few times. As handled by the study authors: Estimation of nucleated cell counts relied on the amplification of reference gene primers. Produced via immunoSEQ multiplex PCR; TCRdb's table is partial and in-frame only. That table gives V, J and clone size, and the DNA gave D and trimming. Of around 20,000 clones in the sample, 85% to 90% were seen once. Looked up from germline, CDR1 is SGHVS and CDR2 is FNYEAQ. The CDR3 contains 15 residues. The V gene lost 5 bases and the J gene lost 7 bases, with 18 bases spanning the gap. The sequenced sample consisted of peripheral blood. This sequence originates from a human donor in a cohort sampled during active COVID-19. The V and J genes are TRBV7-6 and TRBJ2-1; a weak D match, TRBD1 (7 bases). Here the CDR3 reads CASSGGGQGVNEQFF. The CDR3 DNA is TGTGCCAGCAGCGGAGGGGGCCAGGGGGTGAATGAGCAGTTCTTC.